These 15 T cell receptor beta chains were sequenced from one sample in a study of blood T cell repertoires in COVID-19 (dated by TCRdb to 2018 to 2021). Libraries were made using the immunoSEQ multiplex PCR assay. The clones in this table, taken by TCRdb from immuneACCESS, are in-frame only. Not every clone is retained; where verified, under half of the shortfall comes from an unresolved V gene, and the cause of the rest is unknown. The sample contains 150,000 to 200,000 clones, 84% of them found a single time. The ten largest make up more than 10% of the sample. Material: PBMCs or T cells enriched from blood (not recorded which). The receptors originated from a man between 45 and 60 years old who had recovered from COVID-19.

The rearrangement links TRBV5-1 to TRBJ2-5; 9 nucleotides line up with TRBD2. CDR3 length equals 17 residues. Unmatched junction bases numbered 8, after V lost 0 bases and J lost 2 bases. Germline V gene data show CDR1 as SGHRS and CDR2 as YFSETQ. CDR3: CASSLAALAGGQETQYF. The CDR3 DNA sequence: TGCGCCAGCAGCTTGGCCGCGTTGGCGGGGGGGCAAGAGACCCAGTACTTC. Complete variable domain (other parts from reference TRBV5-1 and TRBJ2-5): KAGVTQTPRYLIKTRGQQVTLSCSPISGHRSVSWYQQTPGQGLQFLFEYFSETQRNKGNFPGRFSGRQFSNSRSEMNVSTLELGDSALYLCASSLAALAGGQETQYFGPGTRLLVL.

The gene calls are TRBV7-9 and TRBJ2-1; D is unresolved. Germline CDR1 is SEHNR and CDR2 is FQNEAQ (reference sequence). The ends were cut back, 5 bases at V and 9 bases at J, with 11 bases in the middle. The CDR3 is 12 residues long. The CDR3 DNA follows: TGTGCCAGCAGCGCCGACTCCCTTGAGCAGTTCTTC. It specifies CASSADSLEQFF.

This CDR3 reads CASSLSLLSAEQYF. The CDR3 DNA reads TGTGCCAGCAGCTTAAGTCTGCTAAGTGCCGAGCAGTACTTC. The rearrangement links TRBV7-9 to TRBJ2-7; D is undetermined. Looked up from germline, CDR1 is SEHNR and CDR2 is FQNEAQ (reference sequence). This CDR3 is 14 amino acids long. V lost 2 bases, J lost 6 bases, and 14 bases lay in between.

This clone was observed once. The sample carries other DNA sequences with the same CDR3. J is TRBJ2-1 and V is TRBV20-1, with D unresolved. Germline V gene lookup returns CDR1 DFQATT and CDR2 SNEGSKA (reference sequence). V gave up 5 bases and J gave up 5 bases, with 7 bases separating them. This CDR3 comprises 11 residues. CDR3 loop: CSARRDNEQFF. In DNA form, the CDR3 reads TGCAGTGCTCGACGGGACAATGAGCAGTTCTTC.

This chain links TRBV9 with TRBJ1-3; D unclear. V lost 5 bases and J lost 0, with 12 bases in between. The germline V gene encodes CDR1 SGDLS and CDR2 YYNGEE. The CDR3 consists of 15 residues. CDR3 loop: CASSPIEVSGNTIYF. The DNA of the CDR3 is TGTGCCAGCAGTCCTATAGAGGTCTCTGGAAACACCATATATTTT. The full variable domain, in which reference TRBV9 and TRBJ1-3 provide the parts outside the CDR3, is DSGVTQTPKHLITATGQRVTLRCSPRSGDLSVYWYQQSLDQGLQFLIQYYNGEERAKGNILERFSAQQFPDLHSELNLSSLELGDSALYFCASSPIEVSGNTIYFGEGSWLTVV.

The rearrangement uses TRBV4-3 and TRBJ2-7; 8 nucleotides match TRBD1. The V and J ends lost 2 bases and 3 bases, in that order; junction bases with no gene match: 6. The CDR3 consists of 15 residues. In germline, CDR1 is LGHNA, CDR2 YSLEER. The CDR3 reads CASSQSGGQVYEQYF. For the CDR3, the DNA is TGCGCCAGCAGCCAATCCGGGGGACAGGTCTACGAGCAGTACTTC.

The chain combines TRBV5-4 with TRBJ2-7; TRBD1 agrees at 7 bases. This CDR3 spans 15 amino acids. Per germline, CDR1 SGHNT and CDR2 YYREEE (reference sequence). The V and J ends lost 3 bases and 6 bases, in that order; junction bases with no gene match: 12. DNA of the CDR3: TGTGCCAGCAGCTCAAACAGGGGTGGCCCACGCGAGCAGTACTTC. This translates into CASSSNRGGPREQYF.

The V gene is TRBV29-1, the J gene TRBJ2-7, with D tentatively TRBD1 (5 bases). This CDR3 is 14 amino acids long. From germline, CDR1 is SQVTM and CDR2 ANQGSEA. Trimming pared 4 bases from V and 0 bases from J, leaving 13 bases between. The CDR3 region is CSVGLQASSYEQYF. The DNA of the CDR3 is TGCAGCGTTGGGTTACAGGCGAGCTCCTACGAGCAGTACTTC.

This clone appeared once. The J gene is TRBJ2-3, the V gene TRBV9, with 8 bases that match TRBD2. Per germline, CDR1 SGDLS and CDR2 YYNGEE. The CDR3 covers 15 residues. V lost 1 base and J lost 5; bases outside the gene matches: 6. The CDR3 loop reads CASSVNGGAGDTQYF. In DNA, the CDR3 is TGTGCCAGCAGCGTAAACGGGGGGGCCGGAGATACGCAGTATTTT.

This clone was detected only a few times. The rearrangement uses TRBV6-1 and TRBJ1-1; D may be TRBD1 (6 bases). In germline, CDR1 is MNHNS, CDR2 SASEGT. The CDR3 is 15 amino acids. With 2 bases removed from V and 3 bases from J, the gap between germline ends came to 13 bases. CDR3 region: CASSEMGAGDTEAFF. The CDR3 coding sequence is TGTGCCAGCAGTGAAATGGGGGCTGGGGACACTGAAGCTTTCTTT.

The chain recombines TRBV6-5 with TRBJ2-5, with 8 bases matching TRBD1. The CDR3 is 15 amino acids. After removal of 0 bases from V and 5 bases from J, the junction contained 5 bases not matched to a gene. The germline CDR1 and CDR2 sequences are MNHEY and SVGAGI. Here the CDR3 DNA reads TGTGCCAGCAGTTACTCGCCAGGGGGCTGGGAGACCCAGTACTTC. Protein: CASSYSPGGWETQYF.

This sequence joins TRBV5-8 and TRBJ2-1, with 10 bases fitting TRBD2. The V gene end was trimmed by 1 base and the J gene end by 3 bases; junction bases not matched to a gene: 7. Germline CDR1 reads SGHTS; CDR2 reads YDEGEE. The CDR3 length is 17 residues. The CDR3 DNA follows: TGTGCCAGCAGCTTGTCTAAGCGGGGGGGCCGCTACAATGAGCAGTTCTTC. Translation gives CASSLSKRGGRYNEQFF.

CDR3 sequence reads: CASSQGYYEQYF. The DNA for the CDR3 is TGTGCCAGCAGCCAGGGATACTACGAGCAGTACTTC. The V and J genes are TRBV2 and TRBJ2-7; D might be TRBD1 (5 bases). This CDR3 contains 12 residues. Germline loops: CDR1 SNHLY, CDR2 FYNNEI. Deletions cut 6 bases from V and 3 bases from J, with 9 bases between.

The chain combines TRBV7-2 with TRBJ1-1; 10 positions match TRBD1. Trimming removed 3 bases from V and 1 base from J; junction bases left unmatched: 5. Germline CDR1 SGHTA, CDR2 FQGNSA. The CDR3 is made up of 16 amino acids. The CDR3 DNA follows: TGTGCCAGCAGCTTGGTCGGGACAGGGGCGAACACTGAAGCTTTCTTT. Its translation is CASSLVGTGANTEAFF.

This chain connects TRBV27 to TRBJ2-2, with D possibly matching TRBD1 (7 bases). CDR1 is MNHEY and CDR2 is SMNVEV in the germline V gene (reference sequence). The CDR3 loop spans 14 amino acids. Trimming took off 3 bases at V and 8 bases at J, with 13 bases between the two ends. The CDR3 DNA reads TGTGCCAGCAGTTTCTCAGGGGGGCCGGGGGAGCTGTTTTTT. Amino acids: CASSFSGGPGELFF.